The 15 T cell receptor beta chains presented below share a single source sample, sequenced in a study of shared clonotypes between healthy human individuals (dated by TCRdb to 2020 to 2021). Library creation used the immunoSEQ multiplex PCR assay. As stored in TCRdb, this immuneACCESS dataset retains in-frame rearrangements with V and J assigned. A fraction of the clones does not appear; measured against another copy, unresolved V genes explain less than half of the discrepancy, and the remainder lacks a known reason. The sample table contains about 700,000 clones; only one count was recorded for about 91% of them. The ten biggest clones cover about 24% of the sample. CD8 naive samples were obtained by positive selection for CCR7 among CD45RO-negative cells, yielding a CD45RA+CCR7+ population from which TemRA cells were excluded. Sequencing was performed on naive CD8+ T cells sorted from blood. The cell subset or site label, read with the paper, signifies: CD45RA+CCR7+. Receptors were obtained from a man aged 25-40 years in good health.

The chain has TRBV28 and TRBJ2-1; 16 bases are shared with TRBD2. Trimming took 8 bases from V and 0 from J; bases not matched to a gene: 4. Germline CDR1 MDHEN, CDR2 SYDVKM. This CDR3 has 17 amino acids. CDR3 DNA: TGTGCCAGCGGGGGACTAGCGGGAGGGAGCTCCTACAATGAGCAGTTCTTC. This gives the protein CASGGLAGGSSYNEQFF.

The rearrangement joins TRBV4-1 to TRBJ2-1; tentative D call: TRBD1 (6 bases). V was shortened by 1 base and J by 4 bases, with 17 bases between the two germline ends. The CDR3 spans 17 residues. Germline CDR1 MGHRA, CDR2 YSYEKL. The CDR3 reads CASSQGVGARYYNEQFF. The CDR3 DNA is TGCGCCAGCAGCCAAGGGGTGGGGGCGCGATATTACAATGAGCAGTTCTTC.

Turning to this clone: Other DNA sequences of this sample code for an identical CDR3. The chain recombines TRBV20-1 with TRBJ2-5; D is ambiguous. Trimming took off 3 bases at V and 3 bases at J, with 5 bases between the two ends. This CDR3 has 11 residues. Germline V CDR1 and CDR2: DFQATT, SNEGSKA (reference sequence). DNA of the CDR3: TGCAGTGCTAGGGAAGAAGAGACCCAGTACTTC. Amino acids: CSAREEETQYF.

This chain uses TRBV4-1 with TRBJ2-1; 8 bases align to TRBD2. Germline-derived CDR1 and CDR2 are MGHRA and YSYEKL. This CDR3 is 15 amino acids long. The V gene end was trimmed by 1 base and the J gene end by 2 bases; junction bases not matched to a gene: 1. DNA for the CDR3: TGCGCCAGCAGCCAAGTTAGCGGGGCCTACAATGAGCAGTTCTTC. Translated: CASSQVSGAYNEQFF.

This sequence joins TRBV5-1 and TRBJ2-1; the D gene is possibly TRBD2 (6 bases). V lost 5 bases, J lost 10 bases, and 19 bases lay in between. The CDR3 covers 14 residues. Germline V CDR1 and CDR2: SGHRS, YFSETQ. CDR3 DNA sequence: TGCGCCAGCAGTTCAACCGGGACTTCCAAAGAGCAGTTCTTC. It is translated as CASSSTGTSKEQFF.

The CDR3 DNA is TGCAGCGTTGATCTGGGGGCGATGTCAGAGACCCAGTACTTC. As protein: CSVDLGAMSETQYF. The chain links TRBV29-1 to TRBJ2-5; D is perhaps TRBD1 (6 bases). This CDR3 comprises 14 residues. Germline values: CDR1 SQVTM, CDR2 ANQGSEA. With 3 bases removed from V and 4 bases from J, the gap between germline ends came to 15 bases.

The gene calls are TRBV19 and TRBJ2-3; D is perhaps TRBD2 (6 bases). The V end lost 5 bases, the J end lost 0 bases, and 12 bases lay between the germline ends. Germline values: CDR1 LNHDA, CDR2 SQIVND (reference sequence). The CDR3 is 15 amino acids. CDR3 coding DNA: TGTGCCAGTAGTGGGCAGGGAGGTAGCACAGATACGCAGTATTTT. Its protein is CASSGQGGSTDTQYF.

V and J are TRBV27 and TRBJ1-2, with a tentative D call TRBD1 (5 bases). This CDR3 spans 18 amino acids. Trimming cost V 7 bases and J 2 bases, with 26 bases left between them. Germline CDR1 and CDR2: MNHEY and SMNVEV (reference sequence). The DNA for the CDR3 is TGTGCCAGCATCGCCCTCGGATCAGGGACGGTTCCAAACTATGGCTACACCTTC. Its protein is CASIALGSGTVPNYGYTF.

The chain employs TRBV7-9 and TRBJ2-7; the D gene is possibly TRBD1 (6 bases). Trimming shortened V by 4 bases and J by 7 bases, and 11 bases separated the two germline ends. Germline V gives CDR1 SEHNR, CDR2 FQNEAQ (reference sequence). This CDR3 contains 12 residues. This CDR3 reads CASSSYRVEQYF. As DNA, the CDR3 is TGTGCCAGCAGCTCCTACAGGGTTGAGCAGTACTTC.

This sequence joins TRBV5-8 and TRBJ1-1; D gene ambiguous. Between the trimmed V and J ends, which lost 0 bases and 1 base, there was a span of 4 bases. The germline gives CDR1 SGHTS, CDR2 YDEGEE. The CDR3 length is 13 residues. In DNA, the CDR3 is TGTGCCAGCAGCTTGGCTGCGAACACTGAAGCTTTCTTT. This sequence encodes CASSLAANTEAFF.

The CDR3 nucleotides read TGCAGCGTCGGTGGGCCCCATTCCACAGATACGCAGTATTTT. Its protein product is CSVGGPHSTDTQYF. The genes are TRBV29-1 and TRBJ2-3; D remains ambiguous. CDR1 SQVTM and CDR2 ANQGSEA come from the germline V gene. The CDR3 length is 14 residues. Trimming shortened V by 6 bases and J by 2 bases, and 15 bases separated the two germline ends.

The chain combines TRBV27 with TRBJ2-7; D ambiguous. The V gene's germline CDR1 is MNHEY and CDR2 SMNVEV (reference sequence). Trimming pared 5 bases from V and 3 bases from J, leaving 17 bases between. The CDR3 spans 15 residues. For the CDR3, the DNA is TGTGCCAGCAGTCCCTACGACGGAGCCAGCTACGAGCAGTACTTC. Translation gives CASSPYDGASYEQYF.

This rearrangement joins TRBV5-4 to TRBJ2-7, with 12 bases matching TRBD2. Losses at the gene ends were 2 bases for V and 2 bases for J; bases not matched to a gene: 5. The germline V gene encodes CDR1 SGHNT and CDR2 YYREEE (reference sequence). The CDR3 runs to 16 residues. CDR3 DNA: TGTGCCAGCAGCTTAGGACTAGCGGGACCCCCCTACGAGCAGTACTTC. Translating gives CASSLGLAGPPYEQYF.

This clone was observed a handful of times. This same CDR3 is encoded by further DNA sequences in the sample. The CDR3 bases are TGTGCCAGCAGCGTAGGGGGCACCGGGGAGCTGTTTTTT. This gives the protein CASSVGGTGELFF. This chain uses TRBV9 with TRBJ2-2; D not certain. The CDR3 extends over 13 amino acids. V gave up 0 bases and J gave up 4 bases, with 4 bases separating them. Germline V lookup: CDR1 SGDLS, CDR2 YYNGEE. Full variable domain (missing parts from reference TRBV9 and TRBJ2-2): DSGVTQTPKHLITATGQRVTLRCSPRSGDLSVYWYQQSLDQGLQFLIQYYNGEERAKGNILERFSAQQFPDLHSELNLSSLELGDSALYFCASSVGGTGELFFGEGSRLTVL.

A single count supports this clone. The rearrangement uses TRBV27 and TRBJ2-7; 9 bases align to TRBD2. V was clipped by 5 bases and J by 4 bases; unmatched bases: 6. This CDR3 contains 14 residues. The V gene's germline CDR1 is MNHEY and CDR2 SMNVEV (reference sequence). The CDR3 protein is CASSISGSLYEQYF. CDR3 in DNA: TGTGCCAGCAGTATTAGCGGGAGTCTGTACGAGCAGTACTTC.